This T cell receptor (beta chain) was found in a study of CD8 T cells in Susac syndrome. Sequencing targeted TCR beta in T cells from blood (CD8+ and CD4+). The J segment lost 3 bases and the V segment lost 6 bases, leaving 14 bases of the junction unmatched. The CDR3 covers 18 residues. An input of roughly 0.5 to 1 ug of RNA was subjected to reverse transcription using random hexamers. One entry per CDR3 protein, called by TCRdb with MiXCR from the immunoSEQ multiplex PCR reads. This table has approximately 220,000 distinct CDR3 sequences, roughly 94% appearing once. The TCR originated in a human donor with multiple sclerosis. The specimen was CD4+ T cells from PBMCs. V gene TRBV12-3 or TRBV12-4 combines with J gene TRBJ2-5; TRBD1 agrees at 12 bases. The CDR3 DNA follows: TGTGCCAGCAGCGTGGGACAGGGGGCATTCCTAGGAAAAGAGACCCAGTACTTC. The encoded protein is CASSVGQGAFLGKETQYF.